This paragraph covers one T cell receptor beta chain sequence. This record comes from a study of early T cells in non-severe SARS-CoV-2 infection. cDNA molecules, individually, were tagged with unique molecular identifiers. MiXCR, run by TCRdb on the 5' RACE reads, gives a single entry per CDR3 protein. The sample lists tens of thousands of distinct CDR3 sequences; over 4.5% were seen once. The CDR3 runs to 14 residues. V was pared by 3 bases and J by 5 bases, with 6 bases of the junction left unmatched. Germline assignment: CDR1 GTSNPN and CDR2 SVGIG (reference sequence). The receptor comes from an adult who was a healthcare worker with PCR-confirmed SARS-CoV-2 infection or an uninfected control (not recorded which). Sequenced material: whole blood, taken at baseline. The V and J genes are TRBV30 and TRBJ1-5, with 8 bases lining up with TRBD1. The CDR3: CAWSQGQGDQPQHF. CDR3 bases: TGTGCCTGGAGCCAAGGACAGGGAGATCAGCCCCAGCATTTT.